The TCR beta chain described here comes from a study of CD8 T cells in ankylosing spondylitis. This clonotype was recorded a few times. What it recognizes is unknown. CDR1 and CDR2 (germline): SEHNR, FQNEAQ (reference sequence). The CDR3 runs to 17 residues. V shed 4 bases, J shed 0 bases, and the junction held 6 bases outside the gene matches. One entry per CDR3 protein, called by TCRdb with MiXCR from the 5' RACE reads. Of about 540,000 distinct CDR3 sequences listed, roughly 13% were seen once; the top ten hold over 6.5%. Study outcomes and limitations: The clones that were linked to disease were reported to be significantly enriched in matched synovial fluid samples from ankylosing spondylitis patients. Characteristic of ankylosing spondylitis blood, it appeared, was a TCR beta motif comprising 7 to 9 highly homologous variants. CD8+ disease-linked clones were present at relatively low frequencies in blood.

The receptor was isolated from a male donor with ankylosing spondylitis. The genes are TRBV7-9 and TRBJ1-5; TRBD1 matches at 10 bases. Sequenced input: blood, either unsorted or a sorted T cell fraction (not recorded which). DNA of the CDR3: TGTGCCAGCAGCTCCCTTGGGACAGGGGCTAGCAATCAGCCCCAGCATTTT. Protein: CASSSLGTGASNQPQHF.